This T cell receptor (beta chain) is drawn from a study of blood T cell repertoires in COVID-19. Study-wide context: COVID-19 samples collected from the United States, Italy and Spain covered acute and convalescent phases. T cells, B-cell-depleted T cells, or PBMCs provided the cDNA or gDNA that served as material.

Authors' processing steps: From reference gene primer amplification, estimates of nucleated cell counts were derived. TCRdb's copy holds only in-frame clones and misses some; the assay was immunoSEQ multiplex PCR. V and J calls plus clone size are reproduced from that table; the DNA served to infer D and trimming. The data contain hundreds of thousands of clones, 85% to 90% of them singletons. Trimming took off 3 bases at V and 4 bases at J, with 12 bases between the two ends. Germline CDR1 and CDR2: SGHAT and FQNNGV. This CDR3 has 14 amino acids. This clone was seen only a few times. Source material: peripheral blood. This rearrangement joins TRBV11-2 to TRBJ1-1; D call uncertain. The source of this sequence is a man aged 65 to 79 with acute or convalescent COVID-19. CDR3 sequence (DNA): TGTGCCAGCAGCTTGGGCTTACAGCTCACTGAAGCTTTCTTT. Amino acids: CASSLGLQLTEAFF.